A single sample is the source of the 4 T cell receptor beta chains below, sequenced in a study of blood T cell repertoires in COVID-19 (dated by TCRdb to 2020 to 2022). The library was prepared using the immunoSEQ multiplex PCR assay. The table was pulled from immuneACCESS by TCRdb, which kept in-frame rearrangements only. Such tables lose some clones; where checked, under half of the loss comes from unresolved V genes, and the rest has no known cause. The sample profile shows approximately 250,000 clones; about 87% of them were found once. The ten largest account for about 9.1% of the sample. The sequencing input was peripheral blood. The receptors were gathered from a human donor in a cohort sampled during active COVID-19.

This rearrangement joins TRBV5-4 to TRBJ2-1; TRBD2 aligns across 10 bases. Germline CDR1 is SGHNT and CDR2 is YYREEE (reference sequence). Trimming cost V 4 bases and J 5 bases; bases outside gene matches: 9. CDR3 size: 16 residues. CDR3 amino acids: CASSQGTSAGHNEQFF. In nucleotides, the CDR3 is TGTGCCAGCAGCCAAGGGACTAGCGCCGGCCACAATGAGCAGTTCTTC.

J is TRBJ2-1 and V is TRBV2, with TRBD2 matching over 9 bases. V lost 4 bases, J lost 7 bases, and 8 bases stayed unmatched. This CDR3 has 15 residues. The germline V gene has CDR1 SNHLY and CDR2 FYNNEI. The CDR3 protein is CASSVRSGRLNEQFF. The CDR3 DNA follows: TGTGCCAGCAGTGTGAGAAGCGGGAGGTTGAATGAGCAGTTCTTC.

The CDR3 sequence: CASSLGQRISNYGYTF. Here the CDR3 DNA reads TGCGCCAGCAGCTTGGGACAGCGCATTTCCAACTATGGCTACACCTTC. The chain employs TRBV5-1 and TRBJ1-2, with D possibly TRBD1 on 5 matching bases. V lost 0 bases, J lost 2 bases, and 14 bases lay in between. The CDR3 consists of 16 residues. The germline CDR1 and CDR2 sequences are SGHRS and YFSETQ. The variable domain in full, with the rest retrieved from reference TRBV5-1 and TRBJ1-2, is KAGVTQTPRYLIKTRGQQVTLSCSPISGHRSVSWYQQTPGQGLQFLFEYFSETQRNKGNFPGRFSGRQFSNSRSEMNVSTLELGDSALYLCASSLGQRISNYGYTFGSGTRLTVV.

The J gene is TRBJ2-7, the V gene TRBV4-2; D is unclear. The ends were cut back, 0 bases at V and 4 bases at J, with 13 bases in the middle. There are 15 residues in the CDR3. In germline, CDR1 is LGHNA, CDR2 YNFKEQ. The CDR3 DNA reads as TGTGCCAGCAGCCAAGACCCAGGCAGCTCGTACGAGCAGTACTTC. As protein: CASSQDPGSSYEQYF.